This passage covers 28 T cell receptor beta chains from one sample sequenced in a study of response to subunit inactivated influenza vaccine (dated by TCRdb to 2017 to 2018). The library was made by RT-PCR. TCRdb names Illumina HiSeq 2500 as the instrument used. The public reads were reprocessed in TCRdb via fastp at Q25 and MiXCR, keeping in-frame beta chains. Every entry covers one CDR3 protein and lists the most common genes and DNA from its rows. Within this sample are 600,000 to 700,000 distinct CDR3 sequences, with 14% of them counted one time only. The ten most abundant clones make up roughly 7.2% of the sample. The sample in question was PBMCs from blood, obtained roughly 15 days before vaccination. The receptors were gathered from a man in his fifties who received an inactivated influenza vaccine. Donor details come from another sample of the same person, matched by shared clones.

The chain is built from TRBV29-1 and TRBJ1-2; unclear D gene. V was trimmed by 6 bases and J by 7 bases, leaving 12 bases between them. The CDR3 runs 11 residues. Germline assignment: CDR1 SQVTM and CDR2 ANQGSEA. In DNA form, the CDR3 reads TGCAGCGTCGAAAACGTGGGTGGCTACACCTTC. Its protein product is CSVENVGGYTF.

Many counts were recorded for this clonotype. The chain employs TRBV6-5 and TRBJ2-1; 7 bases line up with TRBD2. Trimming took 0 bases from V and 7 from J; bases not matched to a gene: 3. CDR1 MNHEY and CDR2 SVGAGI come from the germline V gene. The CDR3 consists of 14 residues. CDR3 sequence: CASSYSGGGNEQFF. In DNA form, the CDR3 reads TGTGCCAGCAGTTACTCAGGCGGGGGTAATGAGCAGTTCTTC.

The chain uses TRBV6-1 and TRBJ2-7; TRBD2 might be the D (5 bases). This CDR3 region has 14 residues. The V and J ends lost 0 bases and 2 bases respectively, with 8 bases between them. CDR1 is MNHNS and CDR2 is SASEGT in the germline V gene. CDR3 nucleotides: TGTGCCAGCAGTGAAGCGATGGGAGCCTACGAGCAGTACTTC. Amino acid sequence: CASSEAMGAYEQYF.

The chain has TRBV27 and TRBJ2-7, with a tentative D call TRBD1 (5 bases). Trimming cost V 6 bases and J 4 bases, with 22 bases left between them. Germline lookup yields CDR1 MNHEY and CDR2 SMNVEV (reference sequence). This CDR3 is 16 amino acids long. The CDR3 DNA follows: TGTGCCAGCAGATCATTCATAGGGGCGCGGAATTACGAGCAGTACTTC. Its protein is CASRSFIGARNYEQYF.

This clonotype was picked up a small number of times. V and J are TRBV7-2 and TRBJ2-4; tentative D call: TRBD1 (6 bases). Trimming removed 5 bases at V and 0 bases at J, with 14 bases between. The CDR3 contains 16 residues. The V gene's germline CDR1 is SGHTA and CDR2 FQGNSA. This CDR3 reads CASSRRQDLAKNIQYF. The CDR3 region has the DNA TGTGCCAGCAGCAGACGACAGGATCTAGCCAAAAACATTCAGTACTTC.

The V gene is TRBV28, the J gene TRBJ2-7; the D gene could be TRBD1 or TRBD2 (5 bases each). Per the germline V gene, CDR1 is MDHEN and CDR2 is SYDVKM. V dropped 2 bases and J dropped 5 bases, with 16 bases sitting between them. The CDR3 extends over 15 amino acids. The CDR3 bases are TGTGCCAGCAGTTTAGTGTTCAGGGAGAAGGACGAGCAGTACTTC. Protein sequence: CASSLVFREKDEQYF.

This clonotype was observed a handful of times. The CDR3 DNA reads TGTGCCATCAGTGACCGTAGCGTAGCAGCCTACGAGCAGTACTTC. It translates to CAISDRSVAAYEQYF. V and J are TRBV10-3 and TRBJ2-7; weak D call: TRBD2 (5 bases). This CDR3 comprises 15 residues. CDR1 ENHRY and CDR2 SYGVKD come from the germline V gene. V lost 3 bases to trimming and J lost 2 bases, with 14 bases between them.

V is TRBV12-3 or TRBV12-4 and J is TRBJ2-7, with 12 bases identical to TRBD1. CDR3 length equals 15 residues. The trim removed 2 bases at V and 6 bases at J, leaving 5 bases unmatched. DNA of the CDR3: TGTGCCAGCAGTTTAAAGGGGACAGGGGGCGCCGAGCAGTACTTC. As protein: CASSLKGTGGAEQYF.

The gene calls are TRBV19 and TRBJ1-2; no firm D call. V was shortened by 3 bases and J by 4 bases, with 15 bases between the two germline ends. Germline V lookup: CDR1 LNHDA, CDR2 SQIVND (reference sequence). The CDR3 consists of 15 residues. The DNA for the CDR3 is TGTGCCAGTAGTATGGGAAGTGGACCGTCCTATGGCTACACCTTC. Residues: CASSMGSGPSYGYTF. Complete variable domain (other parts from reference TRBV19 and TRBJ1-2): DGGITQSPKYLFRKEGQNVTLSCEQNLNHDAMYWYRQDPGQGLRLIYYSQIVNDFQKGDIAEGYSVSREKKESFPLTVTSAQKNPTAFYLCASSMGSGPSYGYTFGSGTRLTVV.

About this clonotype itself: With a much larger clone just one base away, this may be a read error. The genes are TRBV20-1 and TRBJ2-3; TRBD2 matches 12 bases. Germline values: CDR1 DFQATT, CDR2 SNEGSKA (reference sequence). This CDR3 contains 17 residues. The CDR3: CCARDPRLAGDEDTQYF. CDR3 coding DNA: TGCTGTGCTAGAGATCCCAGACTAGCGGGAGATGAAGATACGCAGTATTTT.

This clonotype was recorded many times. This sequence joins TRBV5-1 and TRBJ2-2; D is possibly TRBD1 (5 bases). Trimming removed 4 bases from V and 4 bases from J, with 8 bases in between. This CDR3 region has 13 residues. Germline V lookup: CDR1 SGHRS, CDR2 YFSETQ. This chain's CDR3 is CASSPDSTGELFF. The CDR3 nucleotides read TGCGCCAGCAGCCCCGACAGCACCGGGGAGCTGTTTTTT.

The J gene is TRBJ2-7, the V gene TRBV5-1; 9 nucleotides match TRBD1. The CDR3 has 13 residues. In germline, CDR1 is SGHRS, CDR2 YFSETQ. The ends lost 4 bases at V and 7 bases at J; junction bases unmatched: 6. As DNA, the CDR3 is TGCGCCAGCAGCGTCGGGACAGGGCATGAGCAGTACTTC. It codes for CASSVGTGHEQYF.

This chain uses TRBV2 with TRBJ1-5; the D is unclear. Trimming took 8 bases from V and 3 from J, leaving 14 bases between them. CDR1 and CDR2 (germline): SNHLY, FYNNEI. The CDR3 extends over 14 amino acids. In nucleotides, the CDR3 is TGTGCCAGCGAGGTGAGCAGGTTCAATCAGCCCCAGCATTTT. It is translated as CASEVSRFNQPQHF.

This clonotype showed up just a few times. The chain combines TRBV20-1 with TRBJ2-1; either TRBD1 or TRBD2 may fit D (6 bases each). This CDR3 comprises 15 residues. Germline V lookup: CDR1 DFQATT, CDR2 SNEGSKA (reference sequence). Trimming took off 5 bases at V and 4 bases at J, with 18 bases between the two ends. Written as DNA, the CDR3 is TGCAGTGCTTTAAGGGGGGCTAGCCAATACAATGAGCAGTTCTTC. Translation: CSALRGASQYNEQFF.

The genes are TRBV11-2 and TRBJ1-1; TRBD1 might be the D (6 bases). Germline CDR1 and CDR2: SGHAT and FQNNGV. Trimming removed 5 bases from V and 1 base from J, with 17 bases in between. The CDR3 extends over 16 amino acids. The CDR3 DNA reads as TGTGCCAGCAGCAAAAACGTCGTGGGGGCGAACACTGAAGCTTTCTTT. This translates into CASSKNVVGANTEAFF.

The CDR3 is CSVEALQGSRINEQFF. The DNA of the CDR3 is TGCAGCGTTGAAGCTCTACAGGGTTCTAGGATCAATGAGCAGTTCTTC. The V and J genes are TRBV29-1 and TRBJ2-1, with D maybe TRBD1 (6 bases). The CDR3 covers 16 residues. V was shortened by 1 base and J by 6 bases, with 19 bases between the two germline ends. Per the germline V gene, CDR1 is SQVTM and CDR2 is ANQGSEA.

This clonotype was recorded at least ten times. For the CDR3, the DNA is TGCAGTGCTAGAGATCCTGGCGTCAATGAGCAGTTCTTC. Its translation: CSARDPGVNEQFF. The chain has TRBV20-1 and TRBJ2-1; D uncertain. The germline V gene encodes CDR1 DFQATT and CDR2 SNEGSKA (reference sequence). The V end lost 0 bases, the J end lost 6 bases, and 9 bases lay between the germline ends. The CDR3 loop spans 13 amino acids.

The chain has TRBV6-2 or TRBV6-3 and TRBJ2-2, with TRBD2 identical over 14 bases. Germline CDR1 MNHEY, CDR2 SVGEGT. The CDR3 contains 17 residues. After removal of 0 bases from V and 5 bases from J, the junction contained 2 bases not matched to a gene. CDR3 amino acids: CASSYSRLAGGTGELFF. CDR3 bases: TGTGCCAGCAGTTACTCGAGACTAGCGGGAGGGACCGGGGAGCTGTTTTTT.

In its sample, this clonotype was seen a few times. The V gene is TRBV6-1, the J gene TRBJ2-2, with 11 bases that match TRBD2. CDR3 length: 17 residues. The ends lost 6 bases at V and 4 bases at J; junction bases unmatched: 10. From germline, CDR1 is MNHNS and CDR2 SASEGT. CDR3 region: CASRGTTSGGTTGELFF. CDR3 bases: TGTGCCAGCAGGGGTACAACTAGCGGGGGAACCACCGGGGAGCTGTTTTTT.

The chain uses TRBV10-3 and TRBJ2-2; D possibly corresponds to TRBD1 (6 bases). The germline V gene encodes CDR1 ENHRY and CDR2 SYGVKD. Trimming cost V 10 bases and J 0 bases, with 12 bases left between them. The CDR3 covers 14 residues. This CDR3 is CASRTDANTGELFF. CDR3 bases: TGTGCCAGCCGGACAGACGCGAACACCGGGGAGCTGTTTTTT.

CDR3 DNA sequence: TGTGCCAGCTCACTAGGGACAGGGCCTGAAGCTTTCTTT. Amino acid sequence: CASSLGTGPEAFF. The chain links TRBV18 to TRBJ1-1; 9 positions agree with TRBD1. In germline, CDR1 is KGHSH, CDR2 LQKENI. The CDR3 runs to 13 residues. The V gene end was trimmed by 4 bases and the J gene end by 6 bases; junction bases not matched to a gene: 3.

This clonotype showed up just a few times. This rearrangement joins TRBV4-3 to TRBJ2-3; 16 nucleotides match TRBD2. Trimming removed 4 bases from V and 2 bases from J; junction bases left unmatched: 3. Germline V CDR1 and CDR2: LGHNA, YSLEER. CDR3 length: 17 amino acids. CDR3 residues: CASSRGTSGGATDTQYF. DNA for the CDR3: TGCGCCAGCAGCCGCGGGACTAGCGGGGGGGCCACAGATACGCAGTATTTT.

This chain uses TRBV28 with TRBJ2-1, with a weak D call TRBD2 (5 bases). This CDR3 has 14 amino acids. Trimming took 3 bases from V and 6 from J, leaving 12 bases between them. Per germline, CDR1 MDHEN and CDR2 SYDVKM. CDR3 in amino acids: CASSFLRGINEQFF. In nucleotides, the CDR3 is TGTGCCAGCAGTTTTTTACGAGGGATCAATGAGCAGTTCTTC. The full variable domain, with the rest looked up from reference TRBV28 and TRBJ2-1, is DVKVTQSSRYLVKRTGEKVFLECVQDMDHENMFWYRQDPGLGLRLIYFSYDVKMKEKGDIPEGYSVSREKKERFSLILESASTNQTSMYLCASSFLRGINEQFFGPGTRLTVL.

The CDR3 sequence is CASSEWGTGVISWETQYF. CDR3 DNA sequence: TGTGCCAGCAGTGAATGGGGGACAGGGGTCATCTCATGGGAGACCCAGTACTTC. This sequence joins TRBV6-1 and TRBJ2-5; TRBD1 agrees at 10 bases. This CDR3 is built from 18 residues. Germline loops: CDR1 MNHNS, CDR2 SASEGT. Germline trimming cut 2 bases from V and 5 bases from J; bases unmatched to any gene: 14.

CDR3 sequence (DNA): TGTGCCAGCAGCGACGACTTTCTGGGGAACATTCAGTACTTC. The encoded protein is CASSDDFLGNIQYF. The gene calls are TRBV5-5 and TRBJ2-4, with D unclear. This CDR3 spans 14 amino acids. Germline V CDR1 and CDR2: SGHKS, YYEKEE (reference sequence). With 4 bases removed from V and 7 bases from J, the gap between germline ends came to 15 bases.

The chain uses TRBV4-3 and TRBJ2-1; D perhaps matches TRBD2 (6 bases). The length of the CDR3 is 17 residues. Germline V lookup: CDR1 LGHNA, CDR2 YSLEER. V was clipped by 0 bases and J by 3 bases, with 15 bases between them. Here the CDR3 DNA reads TGCGCCAGCAGCCAAGATCAACCCATTAGCGGCTACAATGAGCAGTTCTTC. It encodes CASSQDQPISGYNEQFF.

This clonotype was counted between two and nine times. The chain combines TRBV7-2 with TRBJ1-6; perhaps TRBD1 as D (6 bases). Germline V gives CDR1 SGHTA, CDR2 FQGNSA. Trimming took off 5 bases at V and 4 bases at J, with 15 bases between the two ends. This CDR3 has 16 residues. CDR3 in DNA: TGTGCCAGCAGCCAGAGGGGGGGAAGGTATAATTCACCCCTCCACTTT. Translated: CASSQRGGRYNSPLHF.

J is TRBJ2-1 and V is TRBV29-1, with 9 bases identical to TRBD2. V was clipped by 6 bases and J by 7 bases; unmatched bases: 7. CDR3 size: 13 residues. Germline V gives CDR1 SQVTM, CDR2 ANQGSEA. CDR3 protein: CSVWAGGNNEQFF. CDR3 bases: TGCAGCGTCTGGGCGGGGGGGAATAATGAGCAGTTCTTC.